These T cell receptor beta chains were read from a single sample in a study of early T cells in non-severe SARS-CoV-2 infection. Each CDR3 protein is one row after TCRdb ran MiXCR on the 5' RACE reads. The sample records 65,000 to 85,000 distinct CDR3 sequences, about 9.9% being singletons. The specimen sequenced was whole blood. These receptors were collected from an adult who was a healthcare worker with PCR-confirmed SARS-CoV-2 infection or an uninfected control (not recorded which). Both conserved end residues are part of each CDR3. The D gene is left open where the match is weak. Not every row has a clone size; where given, it reads once, few, many or a size class.

TRBJ1-1,-,TRBV11-1,-,CASSLALTGGPEAFF,TGTGCCAGCAGCTTGGCCCTCACTGGAGGTCCTGAAGCTTTCTTT
TRBJ2-5,many,TRBV21-1,-,CASSNPGLAVMGYF,TGTGCCAGCAGCAACCCGGGACTAGCTGTAATGGGGTACTTC
TRBJ2-1,many,TRBV3-1,TRBD1,CASSSGTGFNLEQFF,TGTGCCAGCAGTTCGGGGACAGGGTTTAACCTTGAGCAGTTCTTC
TRBJ2-1,many,TRBV30,-,CAWSGDRINEQFF,TGTGCCTGGAGTGGGGACCGAATTAATGAGCAGTTCTTC
TRBJ2-3,many,TRBV7-9,TRBD2,CASSPRRTSADTQYF,TGTGCCAGCAGCCCCCGCAGGACTAGCGCAGATACGCAGTATTTT
TRBJ2-1,many,TRBV4-1,TRBD1,CASSQDRGQTHLSYNEQFF,TGCGCCAGCAGCCAAGATCGGGGACAGACCCACCTCTCCTACAATGAGCAGTTCTTC
TRBJ2-7,many,TRBV6-5,-,CASSYSTPDEQYF,TGTGCCAGCAGTTATTCTACCCCAGACGAGCAGTACTTC
TRBJ1-1,-,TRBV30,TRBD1,CAWSVQGASTEAFF,TGTGCCTGGAGTGTACAGGGGGCAAGCACTGAAGCTTTCTTT
TRBJ1-1,many,TRBV19,TRBD1,CASSYRGNTEAFF,TGTGCCAGTAGTTACAGGGGGAACACTGAAGCTTTCTTT
TRBJ2-7,-,TRBV5-5,-,CASSLHRSEQYF,TGTGCCAGCAGCTTGCATAGATCCGAGCAGTACTTC
TRBJ1-5,few,TRBV24-1,-,CATSWGDQPQHF,TGTGCCACCAGCTGGGGGGATCAGCCCCAGCATTTT
TRBJ2-1,-,TRBV3-1,TRBD2,CASSETSGSYNEQFF,TGTGCCAGCAGCGAAACTAGCGGCTCCTACAATGAGCAGTTCTTC
TRBJ2-5,few,TRBV12-3/TRBV12-4,-,CASSRGRPTQYF,TGTGCCAGCAGCCGGGGTAGACCGACCCAGTACTTC
TRBJ1-1,many,TRBV7-9,-,CASSLVGGEPAFF,TGTGCCAGCAGCTTAGTAGGAGGGGAGCCGGCTTTCTTT
TRBJ1-1,-,TRBV18,-,CASSPRKGDTEAFF,TGTGCCAGCTCACCCCGCAAGGGAGACACTGAAGCTTTCTTT
TRBJ2-7,-,TRBV4-1,-,CASSRGTQGYEQYF,TGCGCCAGCAGCCGGGGGACACAGGGCTACGAGCAGTACTTC
TRBJ2-1,many,TRBV7-2,TRBD2,CASSFTKTSGGHNEQFF,TGTGCCAGCAGCTTCACCAAGACTAGCGGGGGACACAATGAGCAGTTCTTC